This T cell receptor beta chain was sequenced in a study of Ad26.COV2.S vaccination and SARS-CoV-2 variants. Some clones are missing from TCRdb's copy, which holds only in-frame ones; the method was immunoSEQ multiplex PCR. This table holds about 680,000 clones, around 90% found once. CDR1 is LNHDA and CDR2 is SQIVND in the germline V gene (reference sequence). The junction had 3 bases not matched to a gene; V was cut back by 3 bases and J by 4 bases. The CDR3 sequence is 16 residues long. Stated treatment: around 19 received Ad26.COV2.S at low or high dose, single or two shots; several received placebo; per-sample allocation not given. Material that was analyzed had been drawn on day 63 after the first vaccine or placebo injection.

The receptor was derived from a person between 18 and 60 years old who received the Ad26.COV2.S COVID-19 vaccine or a placebo. The V and J genes are TRBV19 and TRBJ2-5; 15 bases map to TRBD2. Sequenced material: peripheral blood, taken in a trial of Ad26.COV2.S vaccine versus placebo. The CDR3 reads CASSMGTSGGIETQYF. The DNA for the CDR3 is TGTGCCAGTAGTATGGGGACTAGCGGGGGGATAGAGACCCAGTACTTC.